These 3 T cell receptor beta chains were sequenced from one sample in a study of cytomegalovirus exposure and HLA in healthy donors. PCR was performed using 60 Vbeta and 13 Jbeta primers. This table comes from immunoSEQ multiplex PCR, and its TCRdb copy is limited to in-frame clones, with some not included. The sample includes over 150,000 clones, around 86% of them seen just once. Sequencing was carried out using PBMCs. These receptors were obtained from a girl aged 2 to 10 in good health and CMV-seropositive.

This chain links TRBV30 with TRBJ1-6; 7 nucleotides agree with TRBD1. Per the germline V gene, CDR1 is GTSNPN and CDR2 is SVGIG (reference sequence). The V and J ends lost 3 bases and 9 bases, in that order; junction bases with no gene match: 5. The CDR3 consists of 13 residues. The CDR3 DNA sequence: TGTGCCTGGAGCGGATGGACAGGTTCACCCCTCCACTTT. Protein product: CAWSGWTGSPLHF. Supplemented by reference TRBV30 and TRBJ1-6, the full variable domain reads SQTIHQWPATLVQPVGSPLSLECTVEGTSNPNLYWYRQAAGRGLQLLFYSVGIGQISSEVPQNLSASRPQDRQFILSSKKLLLSDSGFYLCAWSGWTGSPLHFGNGTRLTVT.

This clone has just a few counts. The chain combines TRBV10-3 with TRBJ2-1; TRBD2 matches at 7 bases. The CDR3 contains 14 residues. Trimming cost V 7 bases and J 3 bases; bases outside gene matches: 6. Germline V CDR1 and CDR2: ENHRY, SYGVKD. The CDR3 bases are TGTGCCATCAAGGTGGGAGGGGTCTACAATGAGCAGTTCTTC. This sequence encodes CAIKVGGVYNEQFF.

This sequence joins TRBV27 and TRBJ1-5, with 9 bases lining up with TRBD1. The junction had 7 bases not matched to a gene; V was cut back by 7 bases and J by 9 bases. This CDR3 is built from 13 residues. CDR1 and CDR2 (germline): MNHEY, SMNVEV (reference sequence). CDR3 bases: TGTGCCAGCAAGGGACAGGGTGAAGGGCCCCAGCATTTT. This gives the protein CASKGQGEGPQHF.